This entry describes one T cell receptor (beta chain). This clone was seen a handful of times. Its antigen specificity is not known. Within one base of it there is no much larger clone, and no base qualities were kept. The record originates from a study of cytomegalovirus exposure and HLA in healthy donors (dated by TCRdb to 2015 to 2018). For the study in its entirety: An earlier analysis of several hundred of the donors reported 250 to 300 Gb of sequence data and some 100 million unique TCR beta sequences from approximately 180 million T cells. Roughly 290 gigabases of sequencing data and around 80 million unique TCR sequences made up an early release that covered 500 to 700 HLA-typed donors. The genetic ancestry cluster associated with self-reported Caucasian donors included approximately 85% of the roughly 410 genotyped donors. The study was designed to test whether signatures of past pathogen exposure could be identified by cataloging public T cell receptors. The study profiled the T cell repertoires of under 850 subjects by immunosequencing and related them to cytomegalovirus serostatus. In addition to the first cohort of 500 to 850 subjects, a separate validation cohort of approximately 130 different subjects was used. The study combined high-throughput TCR immunosequencing, statistical association of individual TCRs with disease status, and machine learning to predict cytomegalovirus infection status. In a later analysis, previously published TCR beta repertoires from 670 or so donors were re-analyzed and high-resolution HLA genotyping was added so that TCR occurrence patterns could be studied. Rather than drawing on any new phenotypic data, the later analysis identified candidate immune exposures from TCR beta sequences and the way those sequences occurred across donors. To decide whether each TCR beta V gene segment behaved as functional or pseudogenic, an earlier analysis of fewer than 750 of the donors relied on high-throughput TCR beta sequencing. Donor age, sex, ethnicity and CMV serostatus were collected together with the repertoire data. In a later genetic analysis, genome-wide SNP genotypes for about 65% of the roughly 670 donors were used, and that subset was treated as a discovery cohort. Every repertoire in the discovery cohort had been generated on one and the same sequencing platform. Both class I and class II loci were covered by HLA typing, at four-digit resolution. Typing coverage differed by locus: A, B, C, DRB1 and DQB1 were typed in roughly 620-630 donors, DQA1 in roughly 500, DPA1 in roughly 590, and DPB1 in approximately 450. Because of strong linkage in the cohort, four to six DR-DQ haplotypes were treated as single units for association and clustering. Among some 410 genotyped donors of the cohort, an average of about 240,000 unique TCR beta nucleotide sequences was sequenced per donor, of which roughly 17% were non-productive.

Beyond this particular receptor, the publication reports: In the study, some 160 TCR beta chains were listed as associated with cytomegalovirus. The earlier analysis of around 600 of the donors excluded 15 to 20 rarely observed V segments, including chromosome 9 orphons, because counts were too low. A later analysis found that HLA-associated TCR beta chains were more clonally expanded and had lower generation probabilities than equally common non-associated chains. A further reported finding was that TCR beta sequences accurately predicted the HLA-A and HLA-B alleles for most subjects in the first cohort. A later genetic analysis associated a missense DCLRE1C variant with V-gene and J-gene trimming of TCR beta chains, and an independent cohort replicated the association. CMV serostatus was the only immune exposure information available for the cohort. Some IMGT-functional V segments, including TRBV6-2 and TRBV6-3, could not be told apart with the 87-base-pair reads, so those segments were excluded. According to a later analysis, most CMV-associated TCR beta chains appeared to be HLA-restricted, and the HLA associations seemed to be driven largely by CMV exposure. In a later analysis, the rate of TCR association differed among HLA loci, with DRB1 alleles having the most associated TCRs and HLA-C alleles having the fewest. This cohort had only TCR beta chains sequenced, and the lack of alpha or paired-chain data limited which features could be detected. When HLA alleles, especially DR and DQ, strongly co-occurred, TCR associations were difficult to assign to individual alleles. A later analysis associated 16,951 TCR beta sequences with specific HLA alleles at a false discovery rate of 0.05. Cytomegalovirus status was reported to be diagnosed by the classifier with high specificity and sensitivity in both the original and validation cohorts. A cluster of highly shared sequence variants was judged likely to be a technical artifact of the sequencing pipeline. Most TCR sequences were observed very rarely across donors, whereas some public TCRs were present in many individuals. According to the authors, the approach could potentially be generalized to other disease states and immunological phenotypes. In vitro tests confirmed that a few of the cytomegalovirus-associated TCR beta chains recognize cytomegalovirus antigens. In a later genetic analysis, fewer N-insertions in productive TCRs were reported among donors in an Asian-associated ancestry cluster than the approximately 710-donor mean. Because HLA typing was missing for some donors at each locus, association tests included only the typed subset. Broadly in line with IMGT annotations, most TCR beta V segments showed up in productive rearrangements about 90% or about 30% of the time in an earlier analysis of several hundred of the donors. The presence/absence analyses assumed that sequencing depth was roughly uniform across donors, and that assumption may not be true. Correlated functional status among segregating V segments might be attributable to linkage disequilibrium, but an unknown experimental factor could not be ruled out. According to a later analysis, parvovirus B19, influenza, CMV and Epstein-Barr virus appeared linked to several top co-occurrence clusters.

The cohort comprised approximately 700 healthy bone marrow donors. At the time of sampling, every cohort member was nominally healthy, though immune exposures that went unrecorded were likely present. The donor was CMV seropositive and belonged to the group of over 250 seropositive cohort members. A peripheral blood sample was collected from each donor, and TCR beta sequencing was performed on peripheral blood mononuclear cells. Genomic DNA was extracted from the blood cell samples with the Qiagen DNeasy Blood Extraction Kit. Per the germline V gene, MNHEY is the CDR1 and SVGAGI is the CDR2. The trim is 10 bases for V and 2 bases for J, with a gap of 11 bases between the germline ends. Spanning cysteine to phenylalanine, the CDR3 consists of 13 amino acids. The CDR3 DNA has 39 bases and is translated from base 1. The library was generated by the immunoSEQ multiplex PCR assay. The multiplex PCR relied on a mix of 60 forward primers for TCR Vbeta segments and 13 reverse primers for TCR Jbeta segments. The CDR3 region of rearranged TCR beta genes was amplified from genomic DNA with a multiplex PCR assay. The amplified TCR beta libraries were sequenced on the Illumina HiSeq System as 87-base-pair reads. The authors' analysis ran thus. A later analysis tallied around 80 million unique TCR beta chains across the 650 to 750 repertoires, and approximately 12 million of those chains were shared by two or more donors. Raw reads were error-corrected and collapsed into unique sequences by a nearest-neighbor algorithm in which closely related sequences were merged to remove PCR and sequencing errors. CDR3 sequences were aligned to IMGT reference sequences to assign V, D and J gene segments. For a sequence to be retained, a match of at least six nucleotides to both a V gene segment and a J gene segment was required. A rearrangement was called productive if the CDR3 had no stop codons and remained in frame with V and J, and every other rearrangement was called non-productive. CDR3 was defined by IMGT convention, running from the second conserved V-encoded cysteine to the conserved J-encoded phenylalanine. In an earlier analysis of approximately 500 of the donors, sequences lacking an unambiguous match to a single V gene segment were excluded. An earlier analysis of around 600 of the donors classified V segments as functional when productive rearrangements were above 56.7% and as segregating when the standard deviation between donors was above 5%. To diagnose cytomegalovirus status from the catalog of TCR beta chain sequences, a statistical classification framework was built. In a later analysis, V and J genes were assigned by comparing TCR nucleotide sequences against IMGT/GENE-DB human TR gene sequences. In a later analysis, CDR3 sequences and most-parsimonious VDJ recombination scenarios were assigned using the TCRdist pipeline. In a later analysis, each TCR beta chain was defined by its CDR3 amino acid sequence together with its V-gene family, and reads without a unique V-gene family were excluded. To address suspected cross-contamination and a sequencing artifact, a later analysis removed some 620 highly shared, low-generation-probability nucleotide sequences. In a later analysis, a clonal expansion index was calculated for each public chain from normalized within-repertoire ranks of inferred template counts. A later analysis computed generation probabilities with a VDJ recombination model fitted to out-of-frame rearrangements, and checked the results against IGoR. In a later analysis, hypergeometric tests were used to score TCR-TCR, TCR-HLA and TCR-CMV co-occurrence, with a repertoire-size bias correction applied to TCR pairs. In a later analysis, false discovery rates were estimated by permuting HLA or CMV assignments 20 times. A later analysis grouped co-occurring TCRs with DBSCAN, adding TCRdist sequence similarity when clustering within HLA-allele-positive subsets. For co-occurrence clustering, repertoires with fewer than 30,000 or more than 120,000 public chains were excluded, along with about five repertoires with anomalous nucleotide sharing. TCRdb obtained this table from immuneACCESS and retained in-frame rearrangements with V and J assigned. These tables miss some clones; where compared with another copy, unresolved V genes account for less than half of the shortfall, and the remainder is unexplained. V and J calls and clone size are those listed in that table; D and trimming were worked out from the DNA. This sample gives approximately 180,000 clones in total; roughly 78% of them show up just once. In total, the top ten clones hold less than 15% of the sample.

The V gene is TRBV6-5 and the J gene is TRBJ2-2, with a tentative D gene TRBD2 over 5 matching bases. This receptor was identified in a woman between 50 and 59 years old in good health and CMV-seropositive. The sample taken for sequencing was PBMCs. The CDR3 protein is CATNRENTGELFF. The nucleotide sequence is TGTGCCACCAACCGGGAAAACACCGGGGAGCTGTTTTTT.